The TCR beta chain described here comes from a study of T cell repertoires in aging, cancer and after chemotherapy. The wider study: Repeat sampling of healthy donors over several months to years showed clear clonal overlap. About 8.1 million TCR reads made up the full dataset. Overall study findings and caveats: Age-matched healthy donors had significantly more diverse, less clonal blood TCR repertoires than untreated cancer patients.

V was clipped by 2 bases and J by 4 bases, with 11 bases between them. The germline V gene has CDR1 MNHEY and CDR2 SVGAGI. This CDR3 has 14 amino acids. This clonotype was picked up a small number of times. Its cognate antigen is unknown. TRB rearrangements spanning V, D and J were amplified using mixed TRB-A/B primers. TCRdb reprocessed the multiplex PCR reads with MiXCR, giving one entry per CDR3 protein. The sample records under 7,000 distinct CDR3 sequences, more than 25% being singletons. Peripheral blood genomic DNA, not sorted cells or RNA, was the template. Sequencing used blood. The source is a human donor in good health. The genes are TRBV6-5 and TRBJ1-1; possibly TRBD1 for D (5 bases). The CDR3 loop reads CASSYGGRGTEAFF. The CDR3 DNA reads as TGTGCCAGCAGTTACGGGGGGAGGGGCACTGAAGCTTTCTTT.